This note documents a single T cell receptor (beta chain) sequence. What it binds is not known. A second PCR, run for roughly 7 to 12 cycles, used a sample-barcoded 5' primer plus a J-beta primer mix. MiXCR was run by TCRdb on the 5' RACE reads, yielding one entry per CDR3 protein. In the table there are over 500,000 distinct CDR3 sequences, over 40% of which are singletons. This record belongs to a study of blood T cells in healthy people across ages. In the study overall: Template switching picked up about one barcoded beta molecule for each two T cells. Findings of the study overall: CMV infection status of these donors was not known. Measured against age, TCR beta diversity per million T cells decreased in a roughly linear manner.

The germline CDR1 and CDR2 sequences are SNHLY and FYNNEI. The CDR3 runs 14 residues. Losses at the gene ends were 7 bases for V and 4 bases for J; bases not matched to a gene: 8. The J gene is TRBJ1-2, the V gene TRBV2; 8 bases line up with TRBD1. This sequence was found in an elderly woman in good health. Sequenced sample: blood. The CDR3 here is CASKATGAGYGYTF. The CDR3 DNA follows: TGTGCCAGCAAGGCGACAGGGGCTGGCTATGGCTACACCTTC.